A single T cell receptor (beta chain) is shown here with its context. Its antigen is as yet unknown. This specimen belongs to a study of immune evolution from preneoplasia to lung adenocarcinoma. Study-level results: Top clone frequencies peaked in normal lung, apparently declining through invasive adenocarcinoma. Later-stage lesions appeared to have more T cells, more diversity, less clonality.

J gave up 5 bases and V 1 base, and 4 bases lay outside the gene matches. The V gene's germline CDR1 is SGHAT and CDR2 FQDESV (reference sequence). This CDR3 spans 15 amino acids. H&E slides confirmed each diagnosis, reviewed by two pathologists independently. Profiling relied on immunoSEQ multiplex PCR, and the TCRdb table lists in-frame clones only, not all of them. The sample holds about 2,000 clones, 65% to 90% seen once. This receptor was obtained from a person aged 60-79 years with lung adenocarcinoma. Sample: FFPE adjacent normal lung tissue. The chain uses TRBV11-1 and TRBJ1-1, with 10 bases matching TRBD1. The CDR3 loop reads CASSLGDRGETEAFF. The CDR3 nucleotides read TGTGCCAGCAGCTTAGGGGACAGGGGTGAGACTGAAGCTTTCTTT.